The table lists the clone carrying this T cell receptor (beta chain) with many counts. Its specificity is unknown. V was pared by 2 bases and J by 0 bases, with 7 bases of the junction left unmatched. The CDR3 is made up of 17 amino acids. CDR1 PRHDT and CDR2 FYEKMQ come from the germline V gene (reference sequence). The sample comes from a study of T cells in Graves' hyperthyroidism and ophthalmopathy. Points from the study as a whole: Most expanded thyroid clonotypes above 0.001 recurred in blood.

Diagnosis of hyperthyroidism was new in patients aged 18 to 65, and its duration was under 2 months. Diagnosis relied on clinical symptoms, serum thyroxine and TRAb, thyroid ultrasound and orbital computed tomography. RNA transcripts provided the source from which TCR beta CDR3 regions were amplified. HTBI primers were employed in a first-round RT-PCR of the TCR CDR3. Each CDR3 protein is one row after TCRdb ran MiXCR on the multiplex PCR reads. The sample has 200,000 to 250,000 distinct CDR3 sequences, 15% to 20% seen once. Specimen: blood. This chain joins TRBV13 and TRBJ2-3; the match to TRBD1 covers 8 bases. The receptor comes from a man over 45 with Graves' hyperthyroidism. CDR3 region: CASSLRSDRASTDTQYF. CDR3 DNA: TGTGCCAGCAGCTTAAGGTCGGACAGGGCAAGCACAGATACGCAGTATTTT.